Many counts were recorded for the clone carrying this T cell receptor beta chain. Its antigen is unknown. TCRdb used MiXCR to reprocess the reads, holding one entry per CDR3 protein. The data show roughly 110,000 distinct CDR3 sequences, about 9.4% seen once. The sample comes from a study of T cell repertoires in cytomegalovirus infection. Study as a whole: Both CMV infection and a matching HLA type were indicated by public TCR beta signatures.

Study-wide results and caveats: In two of eight donors, the top clonotype was HLA-C-restricted CMV-specific. People with CMV and the relevant HLA were identified by cumulative public TCR beta family frequency.

Trimming removed 3 bases from V and 8 bases from J, with 11 bases in between. The V gene's germline CDR1 is MDHEN and CDR2 SYDVKM. This CDR3 spans 14 amino acids. The TCR originated in a human donor in good health (CMV status not recorded). Some clones in this sample may be carry-over from other donors' samples. The V and J genes are TRBV28 and TRBJ1-6, with D possibly TRBD1 on 6 matching bases. The specimen was PBMCs, sequenced either directly or after in vitro stimulation (not recorded which). This CDR3 reads CASSLVQGHSPLHF. CDR3 in DNA: TGTGCCAGCAGTTTGGTACAGGGTCATTCACCCCTCCACTTT. Full variable domain (outside the CDR3, taken from reference TRBV28 and TRBJ1-6): DVKVTQSSRYLVKRTGEKVFLECVQDMDHENMFWYRQDPGLGLRLIYFSYDVKMKEKGDIPEGYSVSREKKERFSLILESASTNQTSMYLCASSLVQGHSPLHFGNGTRLTVT.